This note documents a single TCR beta chain sequence. The assay was immunoSEQ multiplex PCR, and TCRdb's table has in-frame clones only and misses some. This sample yields 45,000 to 60,000 clones, of which 78% are seen a single time; more than 2.5% belongs to the top ten. Trimming cost V 3 bases and J 4 bases; bases outside gene matches: 14. CDR1 and CDR2 (germline): SGHRS, YFSETQ. The CDR3 sequence is 17 residues long. The data originate from a study of PD-1 blockade in mismatch repair-deficient tumors. Whole-study context: Patients had approximately 11 mismatch repair-deficient cancer types, all previously treated and progressing.

This TCR came from an adult with mismatch repair-deficient cancer. The chain carries TRBV5-1 and TRBJ2-5; 8 bases agree with TRBD2. The sample was peripheral blood, taken 4 weeks after starting pembrolizumab. CDR3 bases: TGCGCCAGCAGCTCGACAGCTCGACTAGCGATCGGAGAGACCCAGTACTTC. This codes for CASSSTARLAIGETQYF.